Listed below are T cell receptor beta chains from one sample, sequenced in a study of CD8+ T cells in alopecia areata. Profiling relied on immunoSEQ multiplex PCR, and the TCRdb table lists in-frame clones only, not all of them. The top ten clones hold 4.2% of a sample with fewer than 250,000 clones, roughly 64% of them seen once. Sequencing used CD4+ T cells sorted from blood, obtained at week 4, from a patient treated with tofacitinib. The origin of the receptors is a human donor with alopecia areata. CDR3s include the opening cysteine and the closing phenylalanine or tryptophan. D genes are given only for firm matches. Not every row has a clone size; where given, it reads once, few, many or a size class.

abundance: few; j_gene: TRBJ2-5; v_gene: TRBV7-9; d_gene: -; CDR3aa: CASSLDSQETQYF; CDR3nt: TGTGCCAGCAGCCTCGACAGCCAAGAGACCCAGTACTTC
abundance: -; j_gene: TRBJ1-5; v_gene: TRBV5-1; d_gene: -; CDR3aa: CASSLGVGGQGQPQHF; CDR3nt: TGCGCCAGCAGCCTTGGGGTAGGGGGGCAGGGTCAGCCCCAGCATTTT
abundance: -; j_gene: TRBJ2-3; v_gene: TRBV9; d_gene: -; CDR3aa: CASSVGRAGDTQYF; CDR3nt: TGTGCCAGCAGCGTAGGGCGCGCCGGAGATACGCAGTATTTT
abundance: -; j_gene: TRBJ2-4; v_gene: TRBV12-5; d_gene: TRBD1; CDR3aa: CASGRQGSENIQYF; CDR3nt: TGTGCTAGTGGTAGACAGGGATCGGAAAACATTCAGTACTTC
abundance: -; j_gene: TRBJ1-2; v_gene: TRBV29-1; d_gene: -; CDR3aa: CSVGDPQGNYGYTF; CDR3nt: TGCAGCGTTGGGGACCCCCAGGGAAACTATGGCTACACCTTC
abundance: -; j_gene: TRBJ2-3; v_gene: TRBV19; d_gene: -; CDR3aa: CASISGGGSTDTQYF; CDR3nt: TGTGCCAGTATTTCTGGCGGGGGCAGCACAGATACGCAGTATTTT
abundance: -; j_gene: TRBJ1-6; v_gene: TRBV9; d_gene: -; CDR3aa: CASSNQGRNSPLHF; CDR3nt: TGTGCCAGCAGCAACCAAGGACGGAATTCACCCCTCCACTTT
abundance: -; j_gene: TRBJ1-5; v_gene: TRBV23-1; d_gene: -; CDR3aa: CASSPKGQNNQPQHF; CDR3nt: TGCGCCAGCAGTCCCAAGGGGCAGAACAATCAGCCCCAGCATTTT
abundance: once; j_gene: TRBJ1-2; v_gene: TRBV9; d_gene: -; CDR3aa: CASSVRSSGHGGYTF; CDR3nt: TGTGCCAGCAGCGTCCGCTCGTCAGGGCACGGTGGCTACACCTTC
abundance: -; j_gene: TRBJ1-2; v_gene: TRBV5-1; d_gene: -; CDR3aa: CASSPRGKESEGGYTF; CDR3nt: TGCGCCAGCAGCCCCCGGGGAAAGGAATCGGAGGGGGGCTACACCTTC
abundance: few; j_gene: TRBJ1-5; v_gene: TRBV2; d_gene: -; CDR3aa: CASGTRVGNQPQHF; CDR3nt: TGTGCCAGCGGAACGAGGGTAGGGAATCAGCCCCAGCATTTT
abundance: -; j_gene: TRBJ1-5; v_gene: TRBV6-5; d_gene: TRBD1; CDR3aa: CASSRQGGQPQHF; CDR3nt: TGTGCCAGCAGCCGACAGGGCGGCCAGCCCCAGCATTTT
abundance: -; j_gene: TRBJ2-1; v_gene: TRBV30; d_gene: -; CDR3aa: CAWSVGGSMNEQFF; CDR3nt: TGTGCCTGGAGTGTAGGGGGATCAATGAATGAGCAGTTCTTC
abundance: -; j_gene: TRBJ2-4; v_gene: TRBV27; d_gene: TRBD2; CDR3aa: CASTPGGGRKNIQYF; CDR3nt: TGTGCCAGCACCCCCGGCGGGGGTCGAAAAAACATTCAGTACTTC
abundance: once; j_gene: TRBJ2-1; v_gene: TRBV30; d_gene: TRBD2; CDR3aa: CAWSLAGGSSYNEQFF; CDR3nt: TGTGCCTGGAGTCTAGCGGGGGGTAGCTCCTACAATGAGCAGTTCTTC
abundance: few; j_gene: TRBJ1-4; v_gene: TRBV23-1; d_gene: TRBD1; CDR3aa: CASATPWTGRDEKLFF; CDR3nt: TGCGCCAGCGCAACCCCTTGGACAGGGAGGGATGAAAAACTGTTTTTT
abundance: -; j_gene: TRBJ2-7; v_gene: TRBV7-9; d_gene: -; CDR3aa: CASSLARTGEQYF; CDR3nt: TGTGCCAGCAGCTTAGCCAGGACGGGGGAGCAGTACTTC
abundance: few; j_gene: TRBJ1-5; v_gene: TRBV30; d_gene: -; CDR3aa: CACDTGGQPQHF; CDR3nt: TGTGCCTGTGATACAGGAGGACAGCCCCAGCATTTT
abundance: few; j_gene: TRBJ1-4; v_gene: TRBV5-1; d_gene: TRBD1; CDR3aa: CASSSGQGGEKLFF; CDR3nt: TGCGCCAGCAGCTCAGGACAGGGAGGGGAAAAACTGTTTTTT
abundance: -; j_gene: TRBJ2-3; v_gene: TRBV5-4; d_gene: -; CDR3aa: CASSTSSTDTQYF; CDR3nt: TGTGCCAGCAGCACCTCTAGTACTGATACGCAGTATTTT
abundance: -; j_gene: TRBJ1-1; v_gene: TRBV10-1; d_gene: TRBD1; CDR3aa: CASSPGQGRAFF; CDR3nt: TGCGCCAGCAGTCCCGGACAGGGCAGGGCTTTCTTT
abundance: -; j_gene: TRBJ2-2; v_gene: TRBV4-2; d_gene: -; CDR3aa: CASSQEGRGQRGELFF; CDR3nt: TGTGCCAGCAGCCAAGAGGGGAGGGGGCAGCGCGGGGAGCTGTTTTTT
abundance: -; j_gene: TRBJ2-1; v_gene: TRBV4-2; d_gene: -; CDR3aa: CASSQDWTPQINEQFF; CDR3nt: TGTGCCAGCAGCCAAGATTGGACTCCCCAGATCAATGAGCAGTTCTTC
abundance: -; j_gene: TRBJ1-3; v_gene: TRBV7-2; d_gene: TRBD1; CDR3aa: CASSWTGNGNTIYF; CDR3nt: TGTGCCAGCAGCTGGACAGGGAATGGAAACACCATATATTTT
abundance: -; j_gene: TRBJ2-2; v_gene: TRBV5-6; d_gene: -; CDR3aa: CASSGGRGETGELFF; CDR3nt: TGTGCCAGCAGCGGTGGCAGGGGTGAAACCGGGGAGCTGTTTTTT
abundance: -; j_gene: TRBJ1-6; v_gene: TRBV2; d_gene: -; CDR3aa: CASSEALAGVSPLHF; CDR3nt: TGTGCCAGCAGTGAAGCGTTAGCAGGGGTTTCACCCCTCCACTTT
abundance: -; j_gene: TRBJ1-4; v_gene: TRBV2; d_gene: -; CDR3aa: CASSSRGWNEKLFF; CDR3nt: TGTGCCAGCAGTTCCCGGGGCTGGAATGAAAAACTGTTTTTT
abundance: -; j_gene: TRBJ1-5; v_gene: TRBV15; d_gene: -; CDR3aa: CATSRGGVVAQHF; CDR3nt: TGTGCCACCAGCAGAGGTGGCGTGGTGGCCCAGCATTTT
abundance: -; j_gene: TRBJ2-5; v_gene: TRBV5-1; d_gene: TRBD2; CDR3aa: CASSIGTSPPETQYF; CDR3nt: TGCGCCAGCAGCATCGGGACTAGCCCTCCCGAGACCCAGTACTTC
abundance: -; j_gene: TRBJ2-3; v_gene: TRBV2; d_gene: TRBD2; CDR3aa: CASRTPNSGEITDTQYF; CDR3nt: TGTGCCAGCAGGACACCCAATAGCGGGGAGATCACAGATACGCAGTATTTT
abundance: -; j_gene: TRBJ1-2; v_gene: TRBV15; d_gene: TRBD1; CDR3aa: CATSRDLTGQDNYGYTF; CDR3nt: TGTGCCACCAGCAGAGATCTCACCGGACAGGACAACTATGGCTACACCTTC
abundance: -; j_gene: TRBJ1-2; v_gene: TRBV6-5; d_gene: -; CDR3aa: CASSSTMNYGYTF; CDR3nt: TGTGCCAGCAGTTCCACAATGAACTATGGCTACACCTTC
abundance: -; j_gene: TRBJ2-1; v_gene: TRBV5-6; d_gene: TRBD2; CDR3aa: CASSPGLAVDEQFF; CDR3nt: TGTGCCAGCAGCCCGGGACTAGCAGTCGATGAGCAGTTCTTC
abundance: -; j_gene: TRBJ2-2; v_gene: TRBV29-1; d_gene: -; CDR3aa: CSVARLADAGELFF; CDR3nt: TGCAGCGTTGCCCGCCTAGCCGACGCCGGGGAGCTGTTTTTT
abundance: few; j_gene: TRBJ2-1; v_gene: TRBV6-5; d_gene: TRBD2; CDR3aa: CASRDPGGGQFF; CDR3nt: TGTGCCAGCAGAGACCCGGGAGGCGGGCAGTTCTTC
abundance: -; j_gene: TRBJ1-5; v_gene: TRBV27; d_gene: -; CDR3aa: CASSLRVSQPQHF; CDR3nt: TGTGCCAGCAGTTTAAGGGTGAGTCAGCCCCAGCATTTT
abundance: -; j_gene: TRBJ2-3; v_gene: TRBV29-1; d_gene: -; CDR3aa: CSVGEVTQYF; CDR3nt: TGCAGCGTTGGGGAGGTTACGCAGTATTTT
abundance: -; j_gene: TRBJ2-1; v_gene: TRBV11-2; d_gene: -; CDR3aa: CASSFYTVEQFF; CDR3nt: TGTGCCAGCAGCTTCTATACAGTTGAGCAGTTCTTC
abundance: few; j_gene: TRBJ2-7; v_gene: TRBV5-1; d_gene: -; CDR3aa: CASSLGGTYEQYF; CDR3nt: TGCGCCAGCAGCTTGGGGGGGACCTACGAGCAGTACTTC
abundance: -; j_gene: TRBJ1-5; v_gene: TRBV9; d_gene: -; CDR3aa: CASSVDSRRQPQHF; CDR3nt: TGTGCCAGCAGCGTAGATTCCCGGAGGCAGCCCCAGCATTTT
abundance: few; j_gene: TRBJ1-1; v_gene: TRBV4-1; d_gene: -; CDR3aa: CASSQTILRGPNTEAFF; CDR3nt: TGCGCCAGCAGCCAAACCATCCTTAGGGGCCCGAACACTGAAGCTTTCTTT
abundance: -; j_gene: TRBJ1-2; v_gene: TRBV4-3; d_gene: -; CDR3aa: CASSQAGGFGGYTF; CDR3nt: TGCGCCAGCAGCCAAGCGGGAGGGTTTGGGGGCTACACCTTC
abundance: -; j_gene: TRBJ2-7; v_gene: TRBV7-2; d_gene: TRBD2; CDR3aa: CASSPWTSGGNEQYF; CDR3nt: TGTGCCAGCAGCCCATGGACTAGCGGGGGGAACGAGCAGTACTTC
abundance: few; j_gene: TRBJ1-1; v_gene: TRBV25-1; d_gene: TRBD1; CDR3aa: CASSEFRGGTEAFF; CDR3nt: TGTGCCAGCAGTGAATTCAGGGGGGGGACTGAAGCTTTCTTT
abundance: -; j_gene: TRBJ1-1; v_gene: TRBV7-2; d_gene: -; CDR3aa: CASSTRTVRENTEAFF; CDR3nt: TGTGCCAGCAGCACACGGACAGTTCGAGAGAACACTGAAGCTTTCTTT
abundance: -; j_gene: TRBJ1-1; v_gene: TRBV9; d_gene: -; CDR3aa: CASSGGGMNTEAFF; CDR3nt: TGTGCCAGCAGCGGAGGGGGGATGAACACTGAAGCTTTCTTT
abundance: -; j_gene: TRBJ1-4; v_gene: TRBV6-5; d_gene: -; CDR3aa: CASRYSTVTNEKLFF; CDR3nt: TGTGCCAGCAGATACTCGACAGTAACTAATGAAAAACTGTTTTTT
abundance: -; j_gene: TRBJ2-4; v_gene: TRBV9; d_gene: TRBD1; CDR3aa: CASSVETGAKNIQYF; CDR3nt: TGTGCCAGCAGCGTAGAGACAGGGGCCAAAAACATTCAGTACTTC
abundance: -; j_gene: TRBJ2-5; v_gene: TRBV10-3; d_gene: -; CDR3aa: CAISRDARETQYF; CDR3nt: TGTGCCATCAGTCGGGATGCCCGGGAGACCCAGTACTTC
abundance: -; j_gene: TRBJ1-1; v_gene: TRBV5-1; d_gene: -; CDR3aa: CASSQDSSAEAFF; CDR3nt: TGCGCCAGCAGCCAAGACTCATCTGCTGAAGCTTTCTTT
abundance: -; j_gene: TRBJ1-2; v_gene: TRBV6-1; d_gene: -; CDR3aa: CASSELGRDYGYTF; CDR3nt: TGTGCCAGCAGTGAACTGGGCAGGGACTATGGCTACACCTTC
abundance: -; j_gene: TRBJ2-4; v_gene: TRBV7-2; d_gene: -; CDR3aa: CASSLQGMGNIQYF; CDR3nt: TGTGCCAGCAGCCTACAGGGAATGGGTAACATTCAGTACTTC
abundance: few; j_gene: TRBJ2-1; v_gene: TRBV7-9; d_gene: TRBD2; CDR3aa: CASSHLAGGSYNEQFF; CDR3nt: TGTGCCAGCAGCCATTTAGCGGGGGGCTCCTACAATGAGCAGTTCTTC
abundance: few; j_gene: TRBJ1-5; v_gene: TRBV6-7; d_gene: -; CDR3aa: CASSYSSIIGGDQPQHF; CDR3nt: TGTGCCAGCAGTTACTCATCCATTATAGGGGGTGATCAACCCCAGCATTTT
abundance: once; j_gene: TRBJ2-3; v_gene: TRBV11-1; d_gene: -; CDR3aa: CASSSGRMLYF; CDR3nt: TGTGCCAGCAGCTCCGGCCGAATGCTGTATTTT